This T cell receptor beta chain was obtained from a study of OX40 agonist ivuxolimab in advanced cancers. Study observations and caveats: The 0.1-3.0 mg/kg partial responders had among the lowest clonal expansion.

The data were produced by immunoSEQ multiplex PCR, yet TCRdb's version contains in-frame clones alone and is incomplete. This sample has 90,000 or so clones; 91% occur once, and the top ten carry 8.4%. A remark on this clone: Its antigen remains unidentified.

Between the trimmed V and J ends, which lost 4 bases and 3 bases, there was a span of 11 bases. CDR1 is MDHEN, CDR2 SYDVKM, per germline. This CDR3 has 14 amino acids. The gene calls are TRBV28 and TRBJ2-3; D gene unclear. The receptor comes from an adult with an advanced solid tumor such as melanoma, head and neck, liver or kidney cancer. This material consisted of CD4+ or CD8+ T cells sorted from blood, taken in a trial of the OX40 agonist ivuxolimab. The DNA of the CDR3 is TGTGCCAGCAGTTCCGGCTCTGGGACAGATACGCAGTATTTT. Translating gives CASSSGSGTDTQYF.